This is a list of T cell receptor beta chains from one sample in a study of CD8+CD57+ T cells in acquired aplastic anemia. TCRdb reprocessed the reads with MiXCR, giving one entry per CDR3 protein. Here the sample spans 180,000 or so distinct CDR3 sequences, less than 65% being singletons. Sequenced sample: sorted CD4+, CD8+, or CD8+CD57+ T cells (not recorded which) from PBMCs. The receptors shown here come from a human donor with aplastic anemia. Each CDR3 is given with its conserved first and last residue. D genes are given only for firm matches. The size field is filled for only some rows; it gives once, few, many or a size class.

TRBJ1-1,NA,TRBV29-1,many,TGCAGCGTTGATCCCTACCTTGGGGGTAGCACTGAAGCTTTCTTT,CSVDPYLGGSTEAFF
TRBJ1-1,NA,TRBV15,NA,TGTGCCACCAGCCCCGGGACATCGGGGACTGAAGCTTTCTTT,CATSPGTSGTEAFF
TRBJ1-2,NA,TRBV24-1,few,TGTGCCACCAGTGTCCCTTTTAGAGTGGCTATATTCTTATGTGCTAACTATGGCTACACCTTC,CATSVPFRVAIFLCANYGYTF
TRBJ2-7,NA,TRBV20-1,NA,TGCAGTGCTAGCAACGCTTACGAGCAGTACTTC,CSASNAYEQYF
TRBJ2-5,NA,TRBV7-8,NA,TGTGCCAGCAGGCCCGAGGGGAGGGAGACCCAGTACTTC,CASRPEGRETQYF
TRBJ2-7,TRBD2,TRBV15,NA,TGTGCCACCAGCGGATCAGTGGGGGGGGACGAGCAGTACTTC,CATSGSVGGDEQYF
TRBJ2-7,TRBD1,TRBV24-1,NA,TGTGCCACCAACGACAGGGGGCCTTATCTCACCCGCCATTCCTACGAGCAGTACTTC,CATNDRGPYLTRHSYEQYF
TRBJ1-1,NA,TRBV3-1,many,TGTGCCAGCAGCCAAGGTGGTACCGAAAACTTT,CASSQGGTENF
TRBJ1-6,TRBD1,TRBV7-2,NA,TGTGCCAGCAGCTTGCGGTTTCGTGTGGACAGGGGTGATTCACCCCTCCACTTT,CASSLRFRVDRGDSPLHF
TRBJ2-3,TRBD1,TRBV6-5,NA,TGTGCCAGCAGTTATCCGACAGGGGACTCAGATACGCAGTATTTT,CASSYPTGDSDTQYF
TRBJ2-7,NA,TRBV20-1,NA,TGCAGTGCCCCCCTCGTGGCTAGACGGAACGAGCAGTACTTC,CSAPLVARRNEQYF
TRBJ1-5,TRBD1,TRBV19,NA,TGTGCCAGTAGTATTCGGAGGGGGCGCTCTCATCAGCCCCAGCATTTT,CASSIRRGRSHQPQHF
TRBJ2-1,NA,TRBV7-2,NA,TGTGCCAGCAGCCCGGACAACTACAATGAGCAGTTCTTC,CASSPDNYNEQFF
TRBJ2-5,NA,TRBV4-1,many,TGCGCCAGCAGCCAAAGCGGCTTAGCGGAGACCCAGTACTTC,CASSQSGLAETQYF
TRBJ2-3,TRBD2,TRBV24-1,many,TGTGCCACCAGTGATTCTATCGGACTAGCGGGGATCACAGATACGCAGTATTTT,CATSDSIGLAGITDTQYF
TRBJ2-5,NA,TRBV7-3,NA,TGTGCCAGCAGCTTAATCTCCGAGACCCAGTACTTC,CASSLISETQYF